Sequencing of this T cell receptor (beta chain) was carried out in a study of CD8 T cells in ankylosing spondylitis. Per the germline V gene, CDR1 is MNHEY and CDR2 is SVGAGI. With 0 bases clipped from V and 6 bases from J, the junction kept 6 bases outside the gene matches. CDR3 size: 15 residues. A few counts support this clonotype. Its specificity is not known. Study observations and caveats: Seemingly characteristic of ankylosing spondylitis blood was a TCR beta motif consisting of about 8 highly homologous variants.

TCRdb re-called the 5' RACE reads through MiXCR, storing one row per CDR3 protein. The repertoire holds a few hundred thousand distinct CDR3 sequences, with 7% to 8% as singletons. The chain joins TRBV6-5 to TRBJ2-7, with TRBD1 matching over 9 bases. The material sequenced was blood, either unsorted or a sorted T cell fraction (not recorded which). This receptor was taken from a male donor with ankylosing spondylitis. CDR3 sequence reads: CASSYSGTGPREQYF. CDR3 bases: TGTGCCAGCAGTTACTCAGGGACAGGGCCGCGCGAGCAGTACTTC.